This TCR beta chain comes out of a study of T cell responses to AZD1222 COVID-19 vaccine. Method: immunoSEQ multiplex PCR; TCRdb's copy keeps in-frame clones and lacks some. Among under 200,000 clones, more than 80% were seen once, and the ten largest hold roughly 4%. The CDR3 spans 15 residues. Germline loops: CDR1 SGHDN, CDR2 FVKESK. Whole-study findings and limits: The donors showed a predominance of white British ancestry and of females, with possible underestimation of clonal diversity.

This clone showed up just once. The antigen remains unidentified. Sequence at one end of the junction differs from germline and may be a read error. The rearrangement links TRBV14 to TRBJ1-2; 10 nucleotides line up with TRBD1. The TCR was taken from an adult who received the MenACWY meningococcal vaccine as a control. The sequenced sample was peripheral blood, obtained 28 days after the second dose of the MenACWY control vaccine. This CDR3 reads CASSQPGTGARANSF. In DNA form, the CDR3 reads TGTGCCAGCAGCCAACCCGGGACAGGGGCCCGGGCGAACTCCTTC.